This is a list of T cell receptor beta chains from one sample in a study of T cell changes during pregnancy in multiple sclerosis. Sequencing used immunoSEQ multiplex PCR; TCRdb keeps in-frame clones, though not all of them. The sample has about 46,000 clones, around 93% seen once. The sample in question was CD8+ T cells from peripheral blood mononuclear cells, obtained in the first trimester of pregnancy. The receptors come from a female donor with multiple sclerosis, enrolled in a pregnancy study. The CDR3 runs from the conserved cysteine through the conserved F or W. A D gene is named only where the DNA matches it firmly. Some rows mark clone size as missing; the rest say once, few, many or name a class of expanded clone.

j_call,clone_size,d_call,v_call,cdr3_length,cdr3_nt,cdr3_aa
TRBJ1-1,few,-,TRBV19,12,TGTGCCAGTAGTATCGGGAACACTGAAGCTTTCTTT,CASSIGNTEAFF
TRBJ2-7,-,-,TRBV7-6,17,TGTGCCAGCAGCTTAGCTCGGGACACGTTGAACTCCTACGAGCAGTACTTC,CASSLARDTLNSYEQYF
TRBJ2-3,-,TRBD1,TRBV6-5,15,TGTGCCAGCAGCCTGGGGACAGGGGTGGAAGATACGCAGTATTTT,CASSLGTGVEDTQYF
TRBJ2-1,-,-,TRBV27,15,TGTGCCAGCAGTCCTCACTGGAGCTCCTACAATGAGCAGTTCTTC,CASSPHWSSYNEQFF
TRBJ2-3,-,TRBD2,TRBV4-2,18,TGTGCCAGCAGCCCTCGGACTAGCGGGGGGCCCTACACAGATACGCAGTATTTT,CASSPRTSGGPYTDTQYF
TRBJ2-3,-,TRBD2,TRBV2,14,TGTGCCAGCAGTTCCGGGACTAGCGGGGATACGCAGTATTTT,CASSSGTSGDTQYF
TRBJ1-2,-,-,TRBV16,16,TGTGCCAGCAGCCAATCGGAGCCGGGCGGGAACTATGGCTACACCTTC,CASSQSEPGGNYGYTF
TRBJ2-7,-,-,TRBV16,15,TGTGCCAGCAGCTTAACCAGGACATCTTTCTACGAGCAGTACTTC,CASSLTRTSFYEQYF
TRBJ1-2,-,-,TRBV6-1,13,TGTGCCAGCAGTGAAGCAAGAGGGTATGGCTACACCTTC,CASSEARGYGYTF
TRBJ2-7,-,-,TRBV21-1,17,TGTGCCAGCAGCAAACCCTCGAGGACAGGGGGCTGGAACGAGCAGTACTTC,CASSKPSRTGGWNEQYF
TRBJ1-2,once,TRBD1,TRBV6-6,16,TGTGCCAGCAGTCTCACCGGGACAGCGGACAACTATGGCTACACCTTC,CASSLTGTADNYGYTF
TRBJ2-2,-,TRBD1,TRBV4-1,15,TGCGCCAGCAGCCAAGTGGGACAGATAACCGGGGAGCTGTTTTTT,CASSQVGQITGELFF
TRBJ2-1,-,-,TRBV7-9,15,TGTGCCAGCAGCTTAGTCTCGGGCTCCTACAATGAGCAGTTCTTC,CASSLVSGSYNEQFF
TRBJ2-1,few,-,TRBV7-3,13,TGTGCCAGCAGCCTGGGACTCTACAATGAGCAGTTCTTC,CASSLGLYNEQFF
TRBJ2-3,-,TRBD2,TRBV28,12,TGTGCCAGCAGCAGACTAGCCGATACGCAGTATTTT,CASSRLADTQYF
TRBJ1-1,few,-,TRBV9,12,TGTGCCAGCAGCGGCGGTTCCCAGGAAGCTTTCTTT,CASSGGSQEAFF
TRBJ2-7,few,-,TRBV7-9,13,TGTGCCAGCAGCTTAGCGGTAGCCTACGAGCAGTACTTC,CASSLAVAYEQYF
TRBJ2-1,once,TRBD2,TRBV19,15,TGTGCCAGTAGTACCGGGACTAGCTCCTACAATGAGCAGTTCTTC,CASSTGTSSYNEQFF
TRBJ1-4,-,-,TRBV18,16,TGTGCCAGCTCACCAAGGGCGGACAGTTTTAATGAAAAACTGTTTTTT,CASSPRADSFNEKLFF
TRBJ2-5,-,TRBD2,TRBV9,16,TGTGCCAGCAGCAACTTGCGGCGGGGGGACCAAGAGACCCAGTACTTC,CASSNLRRGDQETQYF
TRBJ2-1,few,TRBD2,TRBV6-1,14,TGTGCCAGCAGTGGCACTAGCGGGTCCGATGAGCAGTTCTTC,CASSGTSGSDEQFF
TRBJ1-1,-,-,TRBV29-1,11,TGCAGCGTTGATTCGGGGGATTATGCTTTCTTT,CSVDSGDYAFF
TRBJ1-1,-,-,TRBV6-4,11,TGTGCCAGCAGACGGGGGAATGAAGCTTTCTTT,CASRRGNEAFF
TRBJ1-4,-,-,TRBV27,16,TGTGCCAGCAGTTCCACAGGTGCACTATCTAATGAAAAACTGTTTTTT,CASSSTGALSNEKLFF
TRBJ2-1,once,-,TRBV12-5,14,TGTGCTAGTGGTTTGTCCAGCGGTGAAAATGAGCAGTTCTTC,CASGLSSGENEQFF
TRBJ1-4,-,-,TRBV7-6,18,TGTGCCAGCAGCTTAGGGACGGGGCTGGACAGCTTTAATGAAAAACTGTTTTTT,CASSLGTGLDSFNEKLFF
TRBJ2-7,-,TRBD1,TRBV4-2,18,TGTGCCAGCAGCCAAGAGAGTACCGGGACAGGGGACCCCTACGAGCAGTACTTC,CASSQESTGTGDPYEQYF
TRBJ2-7,-,-,TRBV11-2,13,TGTGCCAGCAGTTCGACTGGCGACTACGAGCAGTACTTC,CASSSTGDYEQYF
TRBJ1-2,-,-,TRBV9,13,TGTGCCAGCAGCGTAGCACAAGACTATGGCTACACCTTC,CASSVAQDYGYTF
TRBJ2-1,once,-,TRBV28,15,TGTGCCAGCAGTTCCTACAGGAGCTCCTACAATGAGCAGTTCTTC,CASSSYRSSYNEQFF
TRBJ2-7,-,TRBD2,TRBV28,14,TGTGCCAGCAGCTGGACTAGAACACCCTACGAGCAGTACTTC,CASSWTRTPYEQYF
TRBJ1-2,-,TRBD1,TRBV2,18,TGTGCCAGCAGTGAAGAGAGTGGGGGACAGGGTCTTAACTATGGCTACACCTTC,CASSEESGGQGLNYGYTF
TRBJ1-2,-,TRBD1,TRBV9,13,TGTGCCAGCAGCTCGGGACAGGTAGACGGCTACACCTTC,CASSSGQVDGYTF
TRBJ1-6,-,TRBD1,TRBV5-4,14,TGTGCCAGCAGCCCGACTAGGGGGCAATCACCCCTCCACTTT,CASSPTRGQSPLHF
TRBJ2-3,-,-,TRBV29-1,16,TGCAGCGTTGAAGGGGGGGACGTCCCTAGCACAGATACGCAGTATTTT,CSVEGGDVPSTDTQYF
TRBJ1-5,once,TRBD1,TRBV19,15,TGTGCCAGTATAGGGATTCCAGGGGGTGGTCAGCCCCAGCATTTT,CASIGIPGGGQPQHF
TRBJ2-5,once,TRBD1,TRBV10-1,13,TGCGCCAGCAGCCGACAGGGTGAAGAGACCCAGTACTTC,CASSRQGEETQYF
TRBJ1-2,-,TRBD1,TRBV30,15,TGTGCCTGGGATTCCGGGACAGGTGATTGGACCGGCTACACCTTC,CAWDSGTGDWTGYTF
TRBJ2-3,-,-,TRBV5-4,13,TGTGCCAGCAGGCCACCCGGAGCGGATACGCAGTATTTT,CASRPPGADTQYF
TRBJ2-1,-,-,TRBV15,15,TGTGCCACCAGCAGAGGGAGGGATGGGTACAATGAGCAGTTCTTC,CATSRGRDGYNEQFF
TRBJ2-1,-,TRBD2,TRBV7-9,15,TGTGCCAGCAGCTTAGGGCTAGCGGTCTACAATGAGCAGTTCTTC,CASSLGLAVYNEQFF
TRBJ2-5,once,TRBD2,TRBV5-1,15,TGCGCCAGCAGCTTGGGCGGGGGGGCCTGGGAGACCCAGTACTTC,CASSLGGGAWETQYF
TRBJ2-7,-,TRBD1,TRBV13,13,TGTGCCAGCAGGGTGCAGGGGGCGGAGGAGCAGTACTTC,CASRVQGAEEQYF
TRBJ2-1,-,TRBD2,TRBV27,15,TGTGCCAGCAGTAACCCACTAGCGGGATACAATGAGCAGTTCTTC,CASSNPLAGYNEQFF
TRBJ1-5,-,-,TRBV28,14,TGTGCCAGCAGTTTACGGCAGGATTATCAGCCCCAGCATTTT,CASSLRQDYQPQHF
TRBJ1-4,-,TRBD1,TRBV6-5,14,TGTGCCAGCAAATTGACAGGGCGAGGGGAAAAACTGTTTTTT,CASKLTGRGEKLFF
TRBJ1-1,-,TRBD1,TRBV9,17,TGTGCCAGCAGCGTAGGGATACAGGGGATTGATGGCACTGAAGCTTTCTTT,CASSVGIQGIDGTEAFF
TRBJ1-1,-,TRBD1,TRBV4-1,14,TGCGCCAGCAGCCAGTGGGACAGGGCCACTGAAGCTTTCTTT,CASSQWDRATEAFF